This note documents a single T cell receptor (beta chain) sequence. The sample is drawn from a study of blood T cell repertoires in COVID-19. Study information: The origin of the acute and convalescent COVID-19 samples was the United States, Italy and Spain. PBMCs, B-cell-depleted T cells, or T cells provided the cDNA or gDNA that made up the material.

As originally analysed: Estimation of nucleated cell counts was performed using reference gene primer amplification. The repertoire was sequenced with immunoSEQ multiplex PCR; TCRdb's copy has only in-frame clones and lacks some. V and J calls and clone size are copied from that table; D and trimming were computed from the DNA. Of approximately 200,000 clones listed, 65% to 90% were seen once; the top ten hold approximately 5%. CDR1 is MDHEN, CDR2 SYDVKM, per germline. The CDR3 contains 16 residues. The V and J ends lost 5 bases and 0 bases respectively, with 11 bases between them. The receptor was isolated from a human donor in a cohort sampled during active COVID-19. The chain recombines TRBV28 with TRBJ2-6, with D possibly being TRBD2 (6 bases). The source material was peripheral blood. The CDR3 DNA reads as TGTGCCAGCAGTCCCGGGACTCCCTCTGGGGCCAACGTCCTGACTTTC. This gives the protein CASSPGTPSGANVLTF.